This T cell receptor (beta chain) was found in a study of T cells after yellow fever vaccination. MiXCR, applied by TCRdb to the 5' RACE reads, yields one record per CDR3 protein. The sample comprises just over 300,000 distinct CDR3 sequences, around 3.6% of which are singletons, and roughly a quarter rests with the top ten. Overall study findings and caveats: It was the secondary response that reached its peak faster, day 5 versus 15, but it was weaker.

On this clonotype itself: Its specificity is not known.

CDR3 length equals 13 residues. V was cut by 3 bases and J by 6 bases, with 9 bases left in between. Germline values: CDR1 SGHNT, CDR2 YYREEE (reference sequence). The sample was PBMCs, taken on the day of the yellow fever booster vaccination. The receptor's source is a man in his late teens or twenties who received the YFV17D yellow fever vaccine. The chain combines TRBV5-4 with TRBJ1-4, with D hard to call. CDR3 coding DNA: TGTGCCAGCAGCTGGGAGTGGGATGAAAAACTGTTTTTT. Amino acids: CASSWEWDEKLFF.